The clone carrying this T cell receptor (beta chain) showed up just a few times. Its antigen is still unknown. RNA transcripts gave rise to amplified TCR beta CDR3 regions. Carried out on the TCR CDR3, a first-round RT-PCR used the HTBI primer set. Each CDR3 protein is one row after TCRdb ran MiXCR on the multiplex PCR reads. The sample lists over 350,000 distinct CDR3 sequences, 11% to 15% seen once, with around 27% in the top ten. Lactation, pregnancy, other autoimmune disease or uncontrolled infection excluded patients. These data belong to a study of T cells in Graves' hyperthyroidism and ophthalmopathy. Overall study findings and caveats: Most thyroid-expanded clonotypes above 0.001 were also found in blood. The model's output predicted ophthalmopathy at a median of about 6.5 months prior to onset.

The CDR3 sequence is 14 residues long. V lost 3 bases and J 3 bases, leaving 11 bases between the germline ends. Germline assignment: CDR1 SGHTS and CDR2 YDEGEE. The chain has TRBV5-8 and TRBJ2-3; D not resolved. The TCR originated in a man aged 45 to 65 with Graves' ophthalmopathy. Sequencing was done on a sample of blood. Here the CDR3 DNA reads TGTGCCAGCAGCTCGTCGGGCCAGACAGATACGCAGTATTTT. Translated, it gives CASSSSGQTDTQYF.